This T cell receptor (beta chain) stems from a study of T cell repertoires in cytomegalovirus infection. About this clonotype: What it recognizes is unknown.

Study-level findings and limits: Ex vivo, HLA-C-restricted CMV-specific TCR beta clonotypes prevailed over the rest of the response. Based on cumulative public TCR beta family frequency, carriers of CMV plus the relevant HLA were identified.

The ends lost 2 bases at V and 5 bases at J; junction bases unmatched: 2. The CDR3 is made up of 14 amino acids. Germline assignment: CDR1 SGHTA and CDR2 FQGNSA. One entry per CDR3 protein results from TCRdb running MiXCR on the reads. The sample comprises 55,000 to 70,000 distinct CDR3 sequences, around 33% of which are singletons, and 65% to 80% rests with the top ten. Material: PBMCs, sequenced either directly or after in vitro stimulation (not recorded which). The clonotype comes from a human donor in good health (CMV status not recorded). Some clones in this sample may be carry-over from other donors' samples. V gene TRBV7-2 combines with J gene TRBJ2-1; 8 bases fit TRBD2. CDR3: CASSLRAGDNEQFF. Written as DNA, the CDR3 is TGTGCCAGCAGCTTACGAGCGGGGGACAATGAGCAGTTCTTC. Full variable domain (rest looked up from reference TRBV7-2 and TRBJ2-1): GAGVSQSPSNKVTEKGKDVELRCDPISGHTALYWYRQSLGQGLEFLIYFQGNSAPDKSGLPSDRFSAERTGGSVSTLTIQRTQQEDSAVYLCASSLRAGDNEQFFGPGTRLTVL.